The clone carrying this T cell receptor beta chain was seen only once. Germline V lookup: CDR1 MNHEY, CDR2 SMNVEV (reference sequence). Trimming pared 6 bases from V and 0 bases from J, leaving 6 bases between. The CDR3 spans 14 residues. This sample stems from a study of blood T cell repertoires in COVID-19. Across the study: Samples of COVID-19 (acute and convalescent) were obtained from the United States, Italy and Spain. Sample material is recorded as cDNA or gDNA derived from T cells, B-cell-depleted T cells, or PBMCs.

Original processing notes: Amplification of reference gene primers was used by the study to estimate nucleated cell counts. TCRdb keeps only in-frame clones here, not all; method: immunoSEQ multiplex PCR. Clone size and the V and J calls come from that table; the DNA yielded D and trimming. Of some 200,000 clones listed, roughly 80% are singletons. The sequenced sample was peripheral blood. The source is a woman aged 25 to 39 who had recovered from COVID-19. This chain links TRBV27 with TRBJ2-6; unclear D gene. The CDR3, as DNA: TGTGCCAGCAGATTTAGCTCTGGGGCCAACGTCCTGACTTTC. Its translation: CASRFSSGANVLTF. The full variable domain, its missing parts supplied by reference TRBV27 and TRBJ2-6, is EAQVTQNPRYLITVTGKKLTVTCSQNMNHEYMSWYRQDPGLGLRQIYYSMNVEVTDKGDVPEGYKVSRKEKRNFPLILESPSPNQTSLYFCASRFSSGANVLTFGAGSRLTVL.